One and the same sample provided the 9 T cell receptor beta chains below, sequenced in a study of blood T cell repertoires in COVID-19. Assay used: immunoSEQ multiplex PCR; TCRdb lists only in-frame clones, some missing. Of 200,000 to 250,000 clones listed, more than 75% are singletons. What was sequenced was peripheral blood. The source is a human donor in a cohort sampled during active COVID-19.

This rearrangement joins TRBV9 to TRBJ1-4, with D unclear. The CDR3 length is 14 residues. V was cut by 0 bases and J by 5 bases, with 8 bases left in between. Germline V gene data show CDR1 as SGDLS and CDR2 as YYNGEE. The DNA of the CDR3 is TGTGCCAGCAGCGTAGGGCCGTTGAATGAAAAACTGTTTTTT. It is translated as CASSVGPLNEKLFF.

This clone was picked up one time. The V call is TRBV2, the J call TRBJ1-4, with D hard to call. Trimming cost V 2 bases and J 8 bases, with 15 bases left between them. CDR3 length equals 15 residues. Germline V gene lookup returns CDR1 SNHLY and CDR2 FYNNEI. The CDR3 DNA reads TGTGCCAGCAGTGAAATTGGGCAGACCTCCGAAAAACTGTTTTTT. It translates to CASSEIGQTSEKLFF.

V and J are TRBV9 and TRBJ2-2, with TRBD2 matching 7 bases. The CDR3 runs to 14 residues. V was pared by 3 bases and J by 1 base, with 0 bases of the junction left unmatched. Germline values: CDR1 SGDLS, CDR2 YYNGEE. CDR3 region: CASSAGGNTGELFF. The CDR3 nucleotides read TGTGCCAGCAGCGCGGGAGGGAACACCGGGGAGCTGTTTTTT.

The chain uses TRBV5-4 and TRBJ2-2; 7 bases are shared with TRBD1. V gave up 4 bases and J gave up 3 bases; unmatched junction bases: 3. This CDR3 has 14 amino acids. Germline CDR1 and CDR2: SGHNT and YYREEE (reference sequence). The CDR3 sequence is CASSRQGDTGELFF. DNA for the CDR3: TGTGCCAGCAGCCGACAGGGTGACACCGGGGAGCTGTTTTTT.

This chain uses TRBV2 with TRBJ2-5; 11 bases map to TRBD1. V shed 9 bases, J shed 7 bases, and the junction held 10 bases outside the gene matches. CDR1 is SNHLY, CDR2 FYNNEI, per germline. The CDR3 loop spans 14 amino acids. In DNA, the CDR3 is TGTGCCAGATCCGGGACAGGGGGTATGTCGACCCAGTACTTC. Translating it yields CARSGTGGMSTQYF. Full variable domain (outside the CDR3, taken from reference TRBV2 and TRBJ2-5): EPEVTQTPSHQVTQMGQEVILRCVPISNHLYFYWYRQILGQKVEFLVSFYNNEISEKSEIFDDQFSVERPDGSNFTLKIRSTKLEDSAMYFCARSGTGGMSTQYFGPGTRLLVL.

The V gene is TRBV5-5, the J gene TRBJ1-2, with 9 bases lining up with TRBD1. With V trimmed by 0 bases and J by 3 bases, 3 bases remained unmatched. This CDR3 contains 15 residues. From germline, CDR1 is SGHKS and CDR2 YYEKEE (reference sequence). The CDR3 nucleotides are TGTGCCAGCAGCTTGGAAGGACAGGGGTACTATGGCTACACCTTC. Translated: CASSLEGQGYYGYTF.

The chain links TRBV6-6 to TRBJ1-1; D is unclear. V was trimmed by 6 bases and J by 3 bases, leaving 5 bases between them. This CDR3 is built from 11 residues. The germline V gene encodes CDR1 MNHNY and CDR2 SVGAGI (reference sequence). The CDR3 DNA follows: TGTGCCAGCAGAGGAGACACTGAAGCTTTCTTT. Protein product: CASRGDTEAFF.

The genes are TRBV5-5 and TRBJ1-4; 10 positions match TRBD1. J gave up 7 bases and V 0 bases, and 9 bases lay outside the gene matches. The CDR3 covers 17 residues. Germline V gives CDR1 SGHKS, CDR2 YYEKEE (reference sequence). In nucleotides, the CDR3 is TGTGCCAGCAGCTTGGAGGGCGCGGGACAGGGGAGTGAAAAACTGTTTTTT. The encoded protein is CASSLEGAGQGSEKLFF.

The V call is TRBV28, the J call TRBJ2-7, with 7 bases aligning to TRBD2. This CDR3 contains 14 residues. V lost 2 bases to trimming and J lost 3 bases; unmatched junction nucleotides: 4. Germline V lookup: CDR1 MDHEN, CDR2 SYDVKM. This CDR3 is CASSLGPSGYEQYF. CDR3 nucleotides: TGTGCCAGCAGTTTAGGGCCTAGCGGCTACGAGCAGTACTTC.